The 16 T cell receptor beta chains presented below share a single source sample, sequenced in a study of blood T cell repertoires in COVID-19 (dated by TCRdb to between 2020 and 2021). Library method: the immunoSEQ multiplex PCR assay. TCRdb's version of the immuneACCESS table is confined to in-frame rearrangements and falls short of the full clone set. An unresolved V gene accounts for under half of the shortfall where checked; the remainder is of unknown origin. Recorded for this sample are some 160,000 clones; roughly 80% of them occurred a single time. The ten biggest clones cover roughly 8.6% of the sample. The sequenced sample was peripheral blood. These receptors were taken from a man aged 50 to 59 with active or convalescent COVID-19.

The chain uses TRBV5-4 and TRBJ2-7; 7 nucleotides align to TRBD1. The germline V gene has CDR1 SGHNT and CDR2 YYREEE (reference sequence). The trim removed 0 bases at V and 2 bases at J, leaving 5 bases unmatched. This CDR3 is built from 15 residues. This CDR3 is CASSLGGQGAYEQYF. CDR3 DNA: TGTGCCAGCAGCTTGGGGGGGCAGGGGGCCTACGAGCAGTACTTC.

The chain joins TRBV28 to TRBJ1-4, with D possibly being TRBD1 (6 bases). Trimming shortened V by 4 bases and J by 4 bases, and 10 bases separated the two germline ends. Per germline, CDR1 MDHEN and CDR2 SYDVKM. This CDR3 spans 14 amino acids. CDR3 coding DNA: TGTGCCAGCAGTTGGACAGTTTATAATGAAAAACTGTTTTTT. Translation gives CASSWTVYNEKLFF. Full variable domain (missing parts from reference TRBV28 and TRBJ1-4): DVKVTQSSRYLVKRTGEKVFLECVQDMDHENMFWYRQDPGLGLRLIYFSYDVKMKEKGDIPEGYSVSREKKERFSLILESASTNQTSMYLCASSWTVYNEKLFFGSGTQLSVL.

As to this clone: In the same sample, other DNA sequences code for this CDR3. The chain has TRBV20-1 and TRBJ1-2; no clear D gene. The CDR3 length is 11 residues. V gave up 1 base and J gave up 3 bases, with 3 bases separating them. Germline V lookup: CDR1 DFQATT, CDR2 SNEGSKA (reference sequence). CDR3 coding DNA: TGCAGTGCTAGAGGCGACTATGGCTACACCTTC. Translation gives CSARGDYGYTF.

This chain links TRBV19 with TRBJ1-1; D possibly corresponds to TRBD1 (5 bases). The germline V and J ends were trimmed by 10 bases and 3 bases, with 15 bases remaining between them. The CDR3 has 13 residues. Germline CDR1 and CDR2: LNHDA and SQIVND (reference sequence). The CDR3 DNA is TGTGCCACCCTGGTGACAGATCACACTGAAGCTTTCTTT. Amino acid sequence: CATLVTDHTEAFF. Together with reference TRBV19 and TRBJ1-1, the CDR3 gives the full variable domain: DGGITQSPKYLFRKEGQNVTLSCEQNLNHDAMYWYRQDPGQGLRLIYYSQIVNDFQKGDIAEGYSVSREKKESFPLTVTSAQKNPTAFYLCATLVTDHTEAFFGQGTRLTVV.

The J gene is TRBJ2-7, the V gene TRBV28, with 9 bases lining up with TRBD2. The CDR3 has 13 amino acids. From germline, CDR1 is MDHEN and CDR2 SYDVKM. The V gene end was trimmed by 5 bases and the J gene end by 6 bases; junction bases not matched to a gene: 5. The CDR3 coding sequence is TGTGCCAGCAGTGCCGCGCGGGGGGGCGAGCAGTACTTC. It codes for CASSAARGGEQYF.

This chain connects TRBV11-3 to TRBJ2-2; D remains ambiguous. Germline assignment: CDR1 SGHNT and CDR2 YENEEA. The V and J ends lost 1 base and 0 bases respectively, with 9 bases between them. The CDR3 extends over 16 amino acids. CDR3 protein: CASSLAGPANTGELFF. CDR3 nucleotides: TGTGCCAGCAGCTTAGCTGGTCCGGCGAACACCGGGGAGCTGTTTTTT.

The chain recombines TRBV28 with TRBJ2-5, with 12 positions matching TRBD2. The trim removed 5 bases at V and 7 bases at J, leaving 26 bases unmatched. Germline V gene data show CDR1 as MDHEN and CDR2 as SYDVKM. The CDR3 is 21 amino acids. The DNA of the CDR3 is TGTGCCAGCAGTCTCCCCCGGGAGGGGGCGCAACTAGCGGGAGGCTCTAGGACCCAGTACTTC. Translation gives CASSLPREGAQLAGGSRTQYF.

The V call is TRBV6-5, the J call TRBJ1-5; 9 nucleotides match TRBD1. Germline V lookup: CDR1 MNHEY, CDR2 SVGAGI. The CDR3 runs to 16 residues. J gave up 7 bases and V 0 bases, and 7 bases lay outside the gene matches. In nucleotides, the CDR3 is TGTGCCAGCAGTTACTCAGGGACAGGGAGAGAGCAGCCCCAGCATTTT. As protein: CASSYSGTGREQPQHF.

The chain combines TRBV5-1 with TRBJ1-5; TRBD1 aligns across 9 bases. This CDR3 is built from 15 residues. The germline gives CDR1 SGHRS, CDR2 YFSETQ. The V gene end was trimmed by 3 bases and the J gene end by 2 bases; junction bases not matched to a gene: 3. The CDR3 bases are TGCGCCAGCAGCTCGACAGGGGGTGGCAATCAGCCCCAGCATTTT. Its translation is CASSSTGGGNQPQHF. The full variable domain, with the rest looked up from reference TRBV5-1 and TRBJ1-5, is KAGVTQTPRYLIKTRGQQVTLSCSPISGHRSVSWYQQTPGQGLQFLFEYFSETQRNKGNFPGRFSGRQFSNSRSEMNVSTLELGDSALYLCASSSTGGGNQPQHFGDGTRLSIL.

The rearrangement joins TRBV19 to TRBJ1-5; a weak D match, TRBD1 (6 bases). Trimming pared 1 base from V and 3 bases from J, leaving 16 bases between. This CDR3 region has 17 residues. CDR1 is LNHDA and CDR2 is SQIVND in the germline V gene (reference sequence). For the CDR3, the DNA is TGTGCCAGTAGTATAGGACTCTCGAGACAGGTCAATCAGCCCCAGCATTTT. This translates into CASSIGLSRQVNQPQHF.

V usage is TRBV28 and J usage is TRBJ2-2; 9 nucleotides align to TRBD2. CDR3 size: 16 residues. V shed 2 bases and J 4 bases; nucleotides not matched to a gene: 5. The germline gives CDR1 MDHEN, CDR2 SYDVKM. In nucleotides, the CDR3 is TGTGCCAGCAGTTTAGACGCGGGAGGGCGCACCGGGGAGCTGTTTTTT. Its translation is CASSLDAGGRTGELFF.

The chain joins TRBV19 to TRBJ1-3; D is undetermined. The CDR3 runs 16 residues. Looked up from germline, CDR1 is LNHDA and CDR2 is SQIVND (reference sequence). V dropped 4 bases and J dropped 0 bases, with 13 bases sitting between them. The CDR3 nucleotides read TGTGCCAGTAGTAAGGAGGGTATTACCTCTGGAAACACCATATATTTT. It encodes CASSKEGITSGNTIYF.

The CDR3 sequence: CASQKPLQETQYF. As DNA, the CDR3 is TGTGCCAGCCAAAAGCCCCTCCAAGAGACCCAGTACTTC. The chain links TRBV27 to TRBJ2-5; D not resolved. The germline gives CDR1 MNHEY, CDR2 SMNVEV (reference sequence). Trimming left V 8 bases short and J 1 base short, with 11 bases between. The CDR3 contains 13 residues.

CDR3 in amino acids: CASSDRVVEAFF. The DNA for the CDR3 is TGTGCCAGCAGTGACAGGGTTGTTGAAGCTTTCTTT. The chain uses TRBV6-1 and TRBJ1-1, with a tentative D call TRBD1 (5 bases). Deletions cut 3 bases from V and 7 bases from J, with 9 bases between. This CDR3 is built from 12 residues. Looked up from germline, CDR1 is MNHNS and CDR2 is SASEGT.

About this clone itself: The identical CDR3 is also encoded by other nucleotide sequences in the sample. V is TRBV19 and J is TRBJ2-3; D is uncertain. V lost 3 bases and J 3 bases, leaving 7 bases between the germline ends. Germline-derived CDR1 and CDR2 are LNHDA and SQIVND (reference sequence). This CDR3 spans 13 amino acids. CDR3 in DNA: TGTGCCAGTAGTATGTCCGGGACAGATACGCAGTATTTT. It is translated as CASSMSGTDTQYF.

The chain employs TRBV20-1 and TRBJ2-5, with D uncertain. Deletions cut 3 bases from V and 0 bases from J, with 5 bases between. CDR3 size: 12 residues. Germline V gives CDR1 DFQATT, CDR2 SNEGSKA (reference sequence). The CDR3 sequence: CSASSYQETQYF. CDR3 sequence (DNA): TGCAGTGCTAGTTCCTACCAAGAGACCCAGTACTTC.